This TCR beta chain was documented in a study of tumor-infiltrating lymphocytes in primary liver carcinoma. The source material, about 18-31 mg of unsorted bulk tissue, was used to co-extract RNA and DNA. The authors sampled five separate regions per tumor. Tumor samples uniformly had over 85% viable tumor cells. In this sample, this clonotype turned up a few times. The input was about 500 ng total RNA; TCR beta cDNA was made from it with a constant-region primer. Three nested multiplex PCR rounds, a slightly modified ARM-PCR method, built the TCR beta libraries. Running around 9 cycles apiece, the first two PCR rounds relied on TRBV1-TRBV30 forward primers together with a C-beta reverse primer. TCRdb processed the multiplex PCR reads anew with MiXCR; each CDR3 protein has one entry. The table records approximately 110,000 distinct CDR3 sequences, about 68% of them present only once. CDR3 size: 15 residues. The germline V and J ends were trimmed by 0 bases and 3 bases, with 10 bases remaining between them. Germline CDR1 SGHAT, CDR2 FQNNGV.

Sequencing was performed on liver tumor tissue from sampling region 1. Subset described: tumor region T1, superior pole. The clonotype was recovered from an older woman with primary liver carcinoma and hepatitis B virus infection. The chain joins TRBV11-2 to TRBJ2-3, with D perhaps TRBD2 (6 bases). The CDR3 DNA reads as TGTGCCAGCAGCTTAGAGTTCGGAGGGACAGATACGCAGTATTTT. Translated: CASSLEFGGTDTQYF. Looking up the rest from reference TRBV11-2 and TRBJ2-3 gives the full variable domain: EAGVAQSPRYKIIEKRQSVAFWCNPISGHATLYWYQQILGQGPKLLIQFQNNGVVDDSQLPKDRFSAERLKGVDSTLKIQPAKLEDSAVYLCASSLEFGGTDTQYFGPGTRLTVL.